This passage covers 16 T cell receptor beta chains from one sample sequenced in a study of breast tumors, draining lymph nodes, adjacent tissues (dated by TCRdb to the mid-2010s). The lymph node samples were taken from the axillary draining lymph nodes of breast cancer patients. The library was generated by multiplex PCR. The reads were generated on an Illumina HiSeq 2000. Starting from the raw public reads, TCRdb applied fastp trimming at Q25, assembled clones with MiXCR and retained in-frame beta chains. CDR3 protein duplicates are merged, each entry listing the most common genes and DNA. The sample table contains about 94,000 distinct CDR3 sequences; only one count was recorded for about 27% of them. About 8% of the sample is taken by the ten largest. Sequencing was done on a sample of axillary lymph node tissue. Receptors were obtained from a female donor with breast cancer. Some clones in this sample may be carry-over from other donors' samples.

This clonotype was seen repeatedly, ten times or more. The chain recombines TRBV18 with TRBJ2-3, with TRBD2 identical over 14 bases. V was clipped by 3 bases and J by 5 bases; unmatched bases: 4. Looked up from germline, CDR1 is KGHSH and CDR2 is LQKENI. CDR3 size: 16 residues. For the CDR3, the DNA is TGTGCCAGCTCACCTCGACTAGCGGGAGGGGTAGATACGCAGTATTTT. Its protein product is CASSPRLAGGVDTQYF.

The J gene is TRBJ2-7, the V gene TRBV7-9, with D perhaps TRBD1 (6 bases). Germline-derived CDR1 and CDR2 are SEHNR and FQNEAQ (reference sequence). The CDR3 runs to 15 residues. Trimming pared 5 bases from V and 6 bases from J, leaving 20 bases between. CDR3 nucleotides: TGTGCCAGCAGCCTAACACAAAATCAGGGGCGCGAGCAGTACTTC. It is translated as CASSLTQNQGREQYF.

This clonotype was observed at least ten times. The CDR3 is CASLRGAYEQYF. In nucleotides, the CDR3 is TGTGCCAGTCTCAGGGGGGCCTACGAGCAGTACTTC. This chain uses TRBV28 with TRBJ2-7; perhaps TRBD1 as D (7 bases). V lost 9 bases to trimming and J lost 2 bases, with 11 bases between them. The CDR3 length is 12 residues. Germline CDR1 is MDHEN and CDR2 is SYDVKM.

Regarding this clonotype: This may be a read error, as it is one base from a much larger clone. This rearrangement joins TRBV14 to TRBJ1-2, with D tentatively TRBD1 (5 bases). Germline V gene lookup returns CDR1 SGHDN and CDR2 FVKESK. This CDR3 has 19 amino acids. V lost 0 bases and J 4 bases, leaving 24 bases between the germline ends. The CDR3 protein is CASSQDPRARDSAPYGYTF. DNA for the CDR3: TGTGCCAGCAGCCAAGATCCAAGGGCTCGGGACTCAGCACCCTATGGCTACACCTTC.

This clonotype was seen ten or more times. V and J are TRBV7-2 and TRBJ2-1, with D possibly TRBD2 on 5 matching bases. Germline V gene lookup returns CDR1 SGHTA and CDR2 FQGNSA. V was clipped by 3 bases and J by 2 bases, with 14 bases between them. The CDR3 is 16 residues long. The DNA of the CDR3 is TGTGCCAGCAGCTTGAGAGGGCTAGAGGCCTACAATGAGCAGTTCTTC. Amino acids: CASSLRGLEAYNEQFF.

This clonotype was counted ten times or more. The gene calls are TRBV7-9 and TRBJ2-1; D ambiguous. The CDR3 spans 14 residues. Germline V lookup: CDR1 SEHNR, CDR2 FQNEAQ (reference sequence). V lost 0 bases, J lost 5 bases, and 8 bases lay in between. CDR3 DNA sequence: TGTGCCAGCAGCTTAGCCAGCAACCACAATGAGCAGTTCTTC. Encoded protein: CASSLASNHNEQFF.

This clonotype was seen ten or more times. The J gene is TRBJ2-7, the V gene TRBV19; D ambiguous. This CDR3 has 15 amino acids. Trimming cost V 5 bases and J 6 bases, with 20 bases left between them. The germline V gene encodes CDR1 LNHDA and CDR2 SQIVND (reference sequence). This chain's CDR3 is CASSREQPHVSEQYF. CDR3 in DNA: TGTGCCAGTAGTCGAGAGCAGCCCCATGTTTCCGAGCAGTACTTC.

There are many counts of this clonotype. V usage is TRBV6-1 and J usage is TRBJ2-1; D unclear. This CDR3 has 11 amino acids. Germline values: CDR1 MNHNS, CDR2 SASEGT. Deletions cut 0 bases from V and 12 bases from J, with 6 bases between. The CDR3 region has the DNA TGTGCCAGCAGTGAAGCTCTCAGGCAGTTCTTC. Translation gives CASSEALRQFF.

This clonotype was detected ten times or more. The chain combines TRBV19 with TRBJ2-7; D tentatively reads TRBD1 or TRBD2 (5 bases each). The V and J ends lost 6 bases and 3 bases respectively, with 24 bases between them. This CDR3 has 17 amino acids. Germline V gene sequence: CDR1 LNHDA, CDR2 SQIVND (reference sequence). The CDR3 DNA sequence: TGTGCCAGTAGCCCCAGGGTGTTTGAGGGACCGCTCTACGAGCAGTACTTC. Protein sequence: CASSPRVFEGPLYEQYF.

For this clonotype: The junction and the germline gene differ at one end; a read error may be behind it. This sequence joins TRBV29-1 and TRBJ2-3, with 14 bases that match TRBD2. The CDR3 has 14 amino acids. CDR1 and CDR2 (germline): SQVTM, ANQGSEA. The CDR3 reads CSVDQTSGGDTEYF. The CDR3 nucleotides are TGCAGCGTTGACCAGACTAGCGGGGGGGATACGGAGTATTTT.

This clonotype was detected ten times or more. The chain carries TRBV18 and TRBJ1-2, with D uncertain. The CDR3 sequence is 16 residues long. V lost 2 bases to trimming and J lost 1 base, with 14 bases between them. The germline CDR1 and CDR2 sequences are KGHSH and LQKENI. CDR3 sequence reads: CASSPSQGRLNYGYTF. Written as DNA, the CDR3 is TGTGCCAGCTCACCATCTCAAGGGAGACTTAACTATGGCTACACCTTC.

V is TRBV3-1 and J is TRBJ2-7; a possible D gene is TRBD2 (7 bases). This CDR3 is 15 amino acids long. Trimming shortened V by 0 bases and J by 12 bases, and 21 bases separated the two germline ends. Looked up from germline, CDR1 is LGHDT and CDR2 is YNNKEL (reference sequence). Here the CDR3 reads CASSQDQGGGPRMYF. The CDR3 coding sequence is TGTGCCAGCAGCCAAGATCAAGGGGGAGGGCCAAGGATGTACTTC.

This clonotype was observed at least ten times. The gene calls are TRBV27 and TRBJ1-4; D ambiguous. V lost 3 bases and J 5 bases, leaving 10 bases between the germline ends. Germline V lookup: CDR1 MNHEY, CDR2 SMNVEV (reference sequence). This CDR3 is 14 amino acids long. The CDR3 region has the DNA TGTGCCAGCAGTTTTGGGCTGGAAAATGAAAAACTGTTTTTT. Translating gives CASSFGLENEKLFF.

This clonotype has ten or more counts. The rearrangement uses TRBV5-5 and TRBJ1-2, with D uncertain. V lost 2 bases, J lost 8 bases, and 10 bases lay in between. From germline, CDR1 is SGHKS and CDR2 YYEKEE (reference sequence). The CDR3 extends over 12 amino acids. The CDR3 loop reads CASSLGVGGYTF. CDR3 coding DNA: TGTGCCAGCAGCTTAGGAGTGGGAGGCTACACCTTC. The variable domain in full, with the rest retrieved from reference TRBV5-5 and TRBJ1-2, is DAGVTQSPTHLIKTRGQQVTLRCSPISGHKSVSWYQQVLGQGPQFIFQYYEKEERGRGNFPDRFSARQFPNYSSELNVNALLLGDSALYLCASSLGVGGYTFGSGTRLTVV.

This clonotype showed up many times. The genes are TRBV7-3 and TRBJ1-6; a possible D gene is TRBD1 (5 bases). Looked up from germline, CDR1 is SGHTA and CDR2 is FQGTGA. Trimming stripped 5 bases from V and 9 bases from J, with 20 bases between. The CDR3 has 16 residues. CDR3 sequence (DNA): TGTGCCAGCAGCGCCGACCGCGTCGTTGGGGCTTCACCCCTCCACTTT. Its protein product is CASSADRVVGASPLHF.

This clonotype has a count of ten or more. The chain recombines TRBV30 with TRBJ1-2; perhaps TRBD1 as D (5 bases). CDR1 GTSNPN and CDR2 SVGIG come from the germline V gene (reference sequence). The CDR3 runs 13 residues. V was cut by 0 bases and J by 4 bases, with 9 bases left in between. Written as DNA, the CDR3 is TGTGCCTGGAGTGTACCCGGGGGCTATGGCTACACCTTC. Its translation is CAWSVPGGYGYTF.